The rows below give T cell receptor beta chains drawn from one sample of a study of metastatic and nonmetastatic thyroid tumors. From the PCR reads, TCRdb re-called clones with MiXCR. The sample lists about 21,000 clones, 28% occurring once. Sequenced: tumor tissue. These receptors all stem from a male donor with papillary thyroid cancer or a benign thyroid nodule (not recorded which). Some clones in this sample may be carry-over from other donors' samples. The CDR3 runs from the conserved cysteine through the conserved F or W. A D gene is named only where the DNA matches it firmly. For some rows the clone size is stated as once, few or many, or as a class when expanded; others skip it.

CDR3nt: TGTGCCAGCAGTGTAGATGACAGCTCTGGGGCCAACGTCCTGACTTTC; CDR3aa: CASSVDDSSGANVLTF; abundance: NA; d_gene: NA; j_gene: TRBJ2-6; v_gene: TRBV6-1
CDR3nt: TGCAGTGCTAGAGAAACGGGAGCAGTCCCTGCGGAGCAGTACTTC; CDR3aa: CSARETGAVPAEQYF; abundance: NA; d_gene: NA; j_gene: TRBJ2-7; v_gene: TRBV20-1
CDR3nt: TGTGCCAGCAGCCTACAGTCCGGGACTGAAGCTTTCTTT; CDR3aa: CASSLQSGTEAFF; abundance: many; d_gene: NA; j_gene: TRBJ1-1; v_gene: TRBV3-1
CDR3nt: TGCGCCAGCAGCCAAGATGGGTTTGCGGGAGGAGGTGAAGCTTTCTTT; CDR3aa: CASSQDGFAGGGEAFF; abundance: NA; d_gene: NA; j_gene: TRBJ1-1; v_gene: TRBV4-1
CDR3nt: TGTGCCAGCAGCTTATGGCTAGCGAGCAATGAGCAGTTCTTC; CDR3aa: CASSLWLASNEQFF; abundance: medium-sized; d_gene: NA; j_gene: TRBJ2-1; v_gene: TRBV7-2
CDR3nt: TGTGCCAGCAGTGAACCGGAGGAGGGAGGACCCTCTGGGGCCAACGTCCTGACTTTC; CDR3aa: CASSEPEEGGPSGANVLTF; abundance: NA; d_gene: NA; j_gene: TRBJ2-6; v_gene: TRBV2
CDR3nt: TGTGCCAGCAGTGGTGGAACAGGGGGCGAGACCCAGTACTTC; CDR3aa: CASSGGTGGETQYF; abundance: many; d_gene: TRBD1; j_gene: TRBJ2-5; v_gene: TRBV6-1
CDR3nt: TGTGCCAGCGCGGGGTACGAGCAGTACTTC; CDR3aa: CASAGYEQYF; abundance: few; d_gene: NA; j_gene: TRBJ2-7; v_gene: TRBV2
CDR3nt: TGTGCCAGCAGACCGGGACTAGCGGGATACGAGCAGTACTTC; CDR3aa: CASRPGLAGYEQYF; abundance: many; d_gene: TRBD2; j_gene: TRBJ2-7; v_gene: TRBV5-4
CDR3nt: TGCAGTGCCAGGAGGGGGTCCACCGGGGAGCTGTTTTTT; CDR3aa: CSARRGSTGELFF; abundance: NA; d_gene: NA; j_gene: TRBJ2-2; v_gene: TRBV20-1
CDR3nt: TGTGCCAGCAGTCCCCGACAGGGCTCCGGGGAGCTGTTTTTT; CDR3aa: CASSPRQGSGELFF; abundance: NA; d_gene: TRBD1; j_gene: TRBJ2-2; v_gene: TRBV12-3/TRBV12-4
CDR3nt: TGTGCCAGCAGCAGACAGGGGTCCGATCGAGGGGGCTACACCTTC; CDR3aa: CASSRQGSDRGGYTF; abundance: NA; d_gene: TRBD1; j_gene: TRBJ1-2; v_gene: TRBV3-1
CDR3nt: TGTGCCAGCTCCTCAGAACAGGTAACTGAAGCTTTCTTT; CDR3aa: CASSSEQVTEAFF; abundance: once; d_gene: NA; j_gene: TRBJ1-1; v_gene: TRBV18
CDR3nt: TGTGCCAGCAGTTACAGTAGGGAACTCGCCTACGAGCAGTACTTC; CDR3aa: CASSYSRELAYEQYF; abundance: few; d_gene: NA; j_gene: TRBJ2-7; v_gene: TRBV6-5
CDR3nt: TGTGCCAGCAGCGTACTAGAAGGAAATGTCAATGAGCAGTTCTTC; CDR3aa: CASSVLEGNVNEQFF; abundance: many; d_gene: NA; j_gene: TRBJ2-1; v_gene: TRBV13
CDR3nt: TGTGCCAGCAGCTTGCCCAACCTAGCGGGAGATACGCAGTATTTT; CDR3aa: CASSLPNLAGDTQYF; abundance: NA; d_gene: TRBD2; j_gene: TRBJ2-3; v_gene: TRBV5-4
CDR3nt: TGTGCCAGCAGCTTAGGTTGGGGCCTCAGATACCCCGGGACAGGGAACGGCTACACCTTC; CDR3aa: CASSLGWGLRYPGTGNGYTF; abundance: medium-sized; d_gene: TRBD1; j_gene: TRBJ1-2; v_gene: TRBV11-3
CDR3nt: TGTGCCAGCAAGGGGACACGGAGTTCACCCCTCCACTTT; CDR3aa: CASKGTRSSPLHF; abundance: many; d_gene: NA; j_gene: TRBJ1-6; v_gene: TRBV27
CDR3nt: TGTGCCAGCAGTGAACGGGGGCCCCAGCATTTT; CDR3aa: CASSERGPQHF; abundance: few; d_gene: NA; j_gene: TRBJ1-5; v_gene: TRBV6-1
CDR3nt: TGCAGCGTTGAAAGTCCTGACAGTCAATCCTACAATGAGCAGTTCTTC; CDR3aa: CSVESPDSQSYNEQFF; abundance: few; d_gene: NA; j_gene: TRBJ2-1; v_gene: TRBV29-1
CDR3nt: TGTGCCAGCAGCCCCCTTACAGAGGCTGGGGCCAACGTCCTGACTTTC; CDR3aa: CASSPLTEAGANVLTF; abundance: many; d_gene: NA; j_gene: TRBJ2-6; v_gene: TRBV5-5
CDR3nt: TGTGCCAGCAGCTTACAGCTACCCGGGGAGCTGTTTTTT; CDR3aa: CASSLQLPGELFF; abundance: many; d_gene: NA; j_gene: TRBJ2-2; v_gene: TRBV7-9
CDR3nt: TGTGCCAGCAGTTTATTACACCTTAGAGGCTACGAGCAGTACTTC; CDR3aa: CASSLLHLRGYEQYF; abundance: NA; d_gene: NA; j_gene: TRBJ2-7; v_gene: TRBV27
CDR3nt: TGCAGTGCTATAGATAGCGTTAACACCTACGAGCAGTACTTC; CDR3aa: CSAIDSVNTYEQYF; abundance: NA; d_gene: NA; j_gene: TRBJ2-7; v_gene: TRBV20-1
CDR3nt: TGTGCCAGCAGTTTACAGGTCGGCACCGGGGAGCTGTTTTTT; CDR3aa: CASSLQVGTGELFF; abundance: many; d_gene: NA; j_gene: TRBJ2-2; v_gene: TRBV27
CDR3nt: TGCAGTGCTTCGCCTCCCCGACAGGGAGATTATGGTGAAGCTTTCTTT; CDR3aa: CSASPPRQGDYGEAFF; abundance: NA; d_gene: TRBD1; j_gene: TRBJ1-1; v_gene: TRBV20-1
CDR3nt: TGTGCCAGCAGTGACGGACTAGCGGGAGTGGGTGAGCAGTTCTTC; CDR3aa: CASSDGLAGVGEQFF; abundance: medium-sized; d_gene: TRBD2; j_gene: TRBJ2-1; v_gene: TRBV6-4
CDR3nt: TGTGCCAGCACCGACAGTACCTACGAGCAGTACTTC; CDR3aa: CASTDSTYEQYF; abundance: many; d_gene: NA; j_gene: TRBJ2-7; v_gene: TRBV2
CDR3nt: TGTGCCAGCAGTTACGGCAGCCATAGCAATCAGCCCCAGCATTTT; CDR3aa: CASSYGSHSNQPQHF; abundance: NA; d_gene: NA; j_gene: TRBJ1-5; v_gene: TRBV6-2/TRBV6-3
CDR3nt: TGTGCCACCAGTAGAACTAGCGGACTCACCGGGGAGCTGTTTTTT; CDR3aa: CATSRTSGLTGELFF; abundance: NA; d_gene: TRBD2; j_gene: TRBJ2-2; v_gene: TRBV24-1
CDR3nt: TGCGCCAGCAGCCAAGGAGCTCCAGGCTACGAGCAGTACTTC; CDR3aa: CASSQGAPGYEQYF; abundance: many; d_gene: NA; j_gene: TRBJ2-7; v_gene: TRBV4-1
CDR3nt: TGTGCCAGCAGCCTGGGACAGGGCTATGGCTACACCTTC; CDR3aa: CASSLGQGYGYTF; abundance: many; d_gene: TRBD1; j_gene: TRBJ1-2; v_gene: TRBV2
CDR3nt: TGTGCCAGCAGCCCGGGAGGGGGCACTGAAGCTTTCTTT; CDR3aa: CASSPGGGTEAFF; abundance: NA; d_gene: NA; j_gene: TRBJ1-1; v_gene: TRBV7-9
CDR3nt: TGCAGTGCTAGAGTTTACGGCGCCAGCTCCTACAATGAGCAGTTCTTC; CDR3aa: CSARVYGASSYNEQFF; abundance: NA; d_gene: NA; j_gene: TRBJ2-1; v_gene: TRBV20-1
CDR3nt: TGTGCCGCCTCGCCCCTGGACAGGGTTGAGGGCTACACCTTC; CDR3aa: CAASPLDRVEGYTF; abundance: few; d_gene: TRBD1; j_gene: TRBJ1-2; v_gene: TRBV19
CDR3nt: TGCGCCAGCAGTCTTGGACAGTACACCGGGGAGCTGTTTTTT; CDR3aa: CASSLGQYTGELFF; abundance: NA; d_gene: NA; j_gene: TRBJ2-2; v_gene: TRBV4-1
CDR3nt: TGCGCCAGCAGCCAAGGGCGACAGGGACCAAATTCACCCCTCCACTTT; CDR3aa: CASSQGRQGPNSPLHF; abundance: once; d_gene: TRBD1; j_gene: TRBJ1-6; v_gene: TRBV4-1
CDR3nt: TGTGCCAGCAGTGAAGCAGGGATTTTATCCTATGGCTACACCTTC; CDR3aa: CASSEAGILSYGYTF; abundance: few; d_gene: NA; j_gene: TRBJ1-2; v_gene: TRBV6-1
CDR3nt: TGTGCCAGCAGCCAGAGCAGTGTATTCCGCAGCAATGAGCAGTTCTTC; CDR3aa: CASSQSSVFRSNEQFF; abundance: NA; d_gene: NA; j_gene: TRBJ2-1; v_gene: TRBV4-2
CDR3nt: TGTGCCAGCTCAGTGACTCAAACAGATACGCAGTATTTT; CDR3aa: CASSVTQTDTQYF; abundance: NA; d_gene: NA; j_gene: TRBJ2-3; v_gene: TRBV18
CDR3nt: TGTGCCAGCAGCCAGACAGGGGGCCCGAATGAAAAACTGTTTTTT; CDR3aa: CASSQTGGPNEKLFF; abundance: NA; d_gene: TRBD1; j_gene: TRBJ1-4; v_gene: TRBV7-3
CDR3nt: TGTGCCAGCAGAACCCCCTCCCAGCGGGGGGGTTCCACAGATACGCAGTATTTT; CDR3aa: CASRTPSQRGGSTDTQYF; abundance: NA; d_gene: TRBD2; j_gene: TRBJ2-3; v_gene: TRBV6-5
CDR3nt: TGCAGTGCTAGACCGGGGGGGGCGCTTGATACGCAGTATTTT; CDR3aa: CSARPGGALDTQYF; abundance: NA; d_gene: TRBD2; j_gene: TRBJ2-3; v_gene: TRBV20-1
CDR3nt: TGTGCCAGCAGCACGGGACTACCGAACTCCTACGAGCAGTACTTC; CDR3aa: CASSTGLPNSYEQYF; abundance: many; d_gene: TRBD2; j_gene: TRBJ2-7; v_gene: TRBV12-3/TRBV12-4
CDR3nt: TGTGCCAGCAGTGAACAGGGGGCCCCGAACACTGAAGCTTTCTTT; CDR3aa: CASSEQGAPNTEAFF; abundance: medium-sized; d_gene: TRBD1; j_gene: TRBJ1-1; v_gene: TRBV28
CDR3nt: TGTGCCAGCAGCTCCCAGGGGGCGGCCTCCTACGAGCAGTACTTC; CDR3aa: CASSSQGAASYEQYF; abundance: few; d_gene: TRBD1; j_gene: TRBJ2-7; v_gene: TRBV7-9
CDR3nt: TGTGCCAGCAGCTTAGGATCGCCGTCGGGGGTGCAGGCAGATACGCAGTATTTT; CDR3aa: CASSLGSPSGVQADTQYF; abundance: NA; d_gene: NA; j_gene: TRBJ2-3; v_gene: TRBV11-1